What follows are 32 T cell receptor beta chains derived from one specimen sequenced in a study of cytomegalovirus exposure and HLA in healthy donors. Data came from immunoSEQ multiplex PCR; TCRdb stores just in-frame clones and leaves some out. The data hold 110,000 to 150,000 clones, with approximately 91% observed a single time. Source material: PBMCs. The receptors shown here come from a man younger than 30 in good health and CMV-seronegative.

The chain joins TRBV7-9 to TRBJ1-1; D unresolved. Germline-derived CDR1 and CDR2 are SEHNR and FQNEAQ (reference sequence). The CDR3 consists of 16 residues. V lost 2 bases and J 1 base, leaving 14 bases between the germline ends. For the CDR3, the DNA is TGTGCCAGCAGCTTATTAAATCAGGCGCGGAACACTGAAGCTTTCTTT. As protein: CASSLLNQARNTEAFF.

The gene calls are TRBV6-5 and TRBJ1-2, with 7 bases that match TRBD1. V shed 2 bases and J 7 bases; nucleotides not matched to a gene: 4. Looked up from germline, CDR1 is MNHEY and CDR2 is SVGAGI. This CDR3 is built from 13 residues. The CDR3 coding sequence is TGTGCCAGCAGTTACAGGGGGCGAGGTGGCTACACCTTC. It encodes CASSYRGRGGYTF.

This chain connects TRBV30 to TRBJ2-3; maybe TRBD2 (6 bases). V was clipped by 4 bases and J by 5 bases, with 22 bases between them. CDR1 is GTSNPN and CDR2 is SVGIG in the germline V gene (reference sequence). The CDR3 extends over 16 amino acids. CDR3 nucleotides: TGTGCCTGGACCCGTGGGTTGGAGGGAGGAATAGATACGCAGTATTTT. It translates to CAWTRGLEGGIDTQYF.

This chain connects TRBV19 to TRBJ1-2; 9 bases agree with TRBD1. The trim removed 4 bases at V and 6 bases at J, leaving 9 bases unmatched. The CDR3 runs to 15 residues. Per the germline V gene, CDR1 is LNHDA and CDR2 is SQIVND (reference sequence). As DNA, the CDR3 is TGTGCCAGTAGTAGGGGACAGGGCTCGTTAGATGGCTACACCTTC. It translates to CASSRGQGSLDGYTF.

This chain joins TRBV7-8 and TRBJ1-4; TRBD1 is a possible D gene (6 bases). CDR1 and CDR2 (germline): SGHVS, FQNEAQ. This CDR3 is built from 18 residues. The V and J ends lost 0 bases and 3 bases respectively, with 17 bases between them. CDR3 nucleotides: TGTGCCAGCAGCTTAGCGACAGCTCCAGGGGCCGCTAATGAAAAACTGTTTTTT. Protein product: CASSLATAPGAANEKLFF. Variable domain in full (rest from reference TRBV7-8 and TRBJ1-4): GAGVSQSPRYKVAKRGQDVALRCDPISGHVSLFWYQQALGQGPEFLTYFQNEAQLDKSGLPSDRFFAERPEGSVSTLKIQRTQQEDSAVYLCASSLATAPGAANEKLFFGSGTQLSVL.

This clone was counted once. V gene TRBV21-1 combines with J gene TRBJ2-7; the D segment call TRBD1 is taken from the table without a DNA check. TRBV21-1 is reported as a pseudogene. The CDR3 length is 15 residues. This chain's CDR3 is CASIPMMSGIYEQYV. The CDR3 DNA is TGTGCCAGCATCCCAATGATGTCAGGAATCTACGAGCAGTACGTC.

The rearrangement links TRBV30 to TRBJ1-2; TRBD1 matches 8 bases. The germline V gene encodes CDR1 GTSNPN and CDR2 SVGIG (reference sequence). With V trimmed by 5 bases and J by 4 bases, 3 bases remained unmatched. The CDR3 sequence is 12 residues long. CDR3 sequence: CAWDRGGYGYTF. The CDR3 DNA is TGTGCCTGGGACAGGGGAGGCTATGGCTACACCTTC.

This chain connects TRBV10-3 to TRBJ1-1; tentatively, D is TRBD1 (6 bases). Germline CDR1 reads ENHRY; CDR2 reads SYGVKD. The CDR3 contains 14 residues. The V end was cut by 5 bases, the J end by 4 bases, with 14 bases between. The CDR3 bases are TGTGCCATCAGTTCAGACAGGTCGGGCACTGAAGCTTTCTTT. It translates to CAISSDRSGTEAFF.

The gene calls are TRBV9 and TRBJ2-1, with 7 bases fitting TRBD2. Unmatched junction bases numbered 5, after V lost 0 bases and J lost 2 bases. This CDR3 has 16 amino acids. In germline, CDR1 is SGDLS, CDR2 YYNGEE. The CDR3 reads CASSVDPSGTYNEQFF. As DNA, the CDR3 is TGTGCCAGCAGCGTAGATCCTAGCGGTACCTACAATGAGCAGTTCTTC.

This sequence joins TRBV14 and TRBJ2-2, with TRBD2 matching over 9 bases. CDR1 is SGHDN and CDR2 is FVKESK in the germline V gene. Trimming removed 1 base from V and 7 bases from J; junction bases left unmatched: 7. The CDR3 spans 16 residues. The CDR3 loop is CASSQAYSGSFGELFF. The DNA of the CDR3 is TGTGCCAGCAGCCAAGCGTATAGCGGGAGTTTCGGGGAGCTGTTTTTT.

The gene calls are TRBV29-1 and TRBJ2-7; 8 bases map to TRBD2. With 5 bases clipped from V and 3 bases from J, the junction kept 6 bases outside the gene matches. The V gene's germline CDR1 is SQVTM and CDR2 ANQGSEA. The CDR3 loop spans 13 amino acids. The CDR3 DNA reads TGCAGCGTTCTCGGGGGGGACCTCTACGAGCAGTACTTC. Protein: CSVLGGDLYEQYF.

This rearrangement joins TRBV6-6 to TRBJ1-1; TRBD1 matches 8 bases. The CDR3 is made up of 11 amino acids. The junction had 0 bases not matched to a gene; V was cut back by 6 bases and J by 6 bases. Looked up from germline, CDR1 is MNHNY and CDR2 is SVGAGI (reference sequence). CDR3 amino acids: CASRDRAEAFF. In nucleotides, the CDR3 is TGTGCCAGCAGGGACAGGGCTGAAGCTTTCTTT.

V is TRBV5-1 and J is TRBJ1-4; tentative D call: TRBD1 (6 bases). The CDR3 runs 14 residues. CDR1 is SGHRS and CDR2 is YFSETQ in the germline V gene. The V and J ends lost 1 base and 8 bases respectively, with 12 bases between them. CDR3 protein: CASSLRGGEEKLFF. The CDR3 DNA is TGCGCCAGCAGCTTGCGAGGGGGAGAGGAAAAACTGTTTTTT. Complete variable domain (other parts from reference TRBV5-1 and TRBJ1-4): KAGVTQTPRYLIKTRGQQVTLSCSPISGHRSVSWYQQTPGQGLQFLFEYFSETQRNKGNFPGRFSGRQFSNSRSEMNVSTLELGDSALYLCASSLRGGEEKLFFGSGTQLSVL.

V is TRBV10-1 and J is TRBJ2-1, with D possibly matching TRBD1 (5 bases). This CDR3 region has 13 residues. Trimming cost V 3 bases and J 9 bases, with 12 bases left between them. Germline loops: CDR1 WNHNN, CDR2 SYGVQD (reference sequence). The CDR3 loop reads CASSDQGMGEQFF. The DNA of the CDR3 is TGCGCCAGCAGTGACCAGGGAATGGGTGAGCAGTTCTTC.

This clone was recorded a few times. The chain recombines TRBV6-7 with TRBJ1-2; D is unresolved. TRBV6-7 is reported as an ORF; its role is uncertain. V lost 2 bases and J 7 bases, leaving 8 bases between the germline ends. The CDR3 is 12 residues long. CDR3 loop: CASSYPTFGYTF. DNA of the CDR3: TGTGCCAGCAGTTACCCTACCTTTGGCTACACCTTC.

This clone was detected a few times. Sequence at one end of the junction differs from germline and may be a read error. This chain links TRBV15 with TRBJ1-4, with D maybe TRBD1 (5 bases). The germline CDR1 and CDR2 sequences are LNHNV and YYDKDF (reference sequence). The CDR3 runs to 16 residues. The CDR3 region is CATRRSGGGEFEKLFF. The CDR3 DNA follows: TGTGCCACCCGCAGATCTGGGGGGGGAGAGTTTGAAAAACTGTTTTTT. The full variable domain, in which reference TRBV15 and TRBJ1-4 provide the parts outside the CDR3, is DAMVIQNPRYQVTQFGKPVTLSCSQTLNHNVMYWYQQKSSQAPKLLFHYYDKDFNNEADTPDNFQSRRPNTSFCFLDIRSPGLGDTAMYLCATRRSGGGEFEKLFFGSGTQLSVL.

The rearrangement joins TRBV19 to TRBJ1-5, with D unclear. CDR1 and CDR2 (germline): LNHDA, SQIVND (reference sequence). The CDR3 extends over 13 amino acids. V dropped 5 bases and J dropped 8 bases, with 13 bases sitting between them. The CDR3: CASSPEGLKPQHF. CDR3 in DNA: TGTGCCAGTAGTCCTGAGGGTTTGAAGCCCCAGCATTTT. The whole variable domain, remainder taken from reference TRBV19 and TRBJ1-5, is DGGITQSPKYLFRKEGQNVTLSCEQNLNHDAMYWYRQDPGQGLRLIYYSQIVNDFQKGDIAEGYSVSREKKESFPLTVTSAQKNPTAFYLCASSPEGLKPQHFGDGTRLSIL.

V gene TRBV5-5 combines with J gene TRBJ2-7; 11 positions match TRBD1. Germline loops: CDR1 SGHKS, CDR2 YYEKEE (reference sequence). The length of the CDR3 is 16 residues. J was trimmed by 7 bases and V by 4 bases; bases with no gene match: 13. The CDR3 DNA is TGTGCCAGCAGCCGTGGGACAGGGGGACCCATTGGGGAGCAGTACGTC. Translated: CASSRGTGGPIGEQYV.

This sequence joins TRBV6-1 and TRBJ2-1; unclear D gene. This CDR3 has 16 amino acids. V lost 1 base and J 0 bases, leaving 10 bases between the germline ends. Per the germline V gene, CDR1 is MNHNS and CDR2 is SASEGT. The CDR3 region has the DNA TGTGCCAGCAGTGAAGATACGGGTAGCTCCTACAATGAGCAGTTCTTC. It codes for CASSEDTGSSYNEQFF.

V gene TRBV5-1 combines with J gene TRBJ2-6; D is perhaps TRBD2 (6 bases). Germline V gene lookup returns CDR1 SGHRS and CDR2 YFSETQ. This CDR3 comprises 15 residues. Trimming shortened V by 2 bases and J by 4 bases, and 10 bases separated the two germline ends. The CDR3, as DNA: TGCGCCAGCAGCTTTGGGGACTGGGGGGCCAACGTCCTGACTTTC. This sequence encodes CASSFGDWGANVLTF.

This chain connects TRBV5-5 to TRBJ1-5; D is unclear. V was shortened by 5 bases and J by 2 bases, with 14 bases between the two germline ends. Germline-derived CDR1 and CDR2 are SGHKS and YYEKEE (reference sequence). The CDR3 sequence is 15 residues long. This CDR3 reads CASSPWVAGNQPQHF. The CDR3 DNA follows: TGTGCCAGCAGTCCGTGGGTGGCGGGCAATCAGCCCCAGCATTTT.

The chain recombines TRBV13 with TRBJ2-1; maybe TRBD1 (6 bases). Germline CDR1 is PRHDT and CDR2 is FYEKMQ (reference sequence). CDR3 length: 13 amino acids. V lost 7 bases to trimming and J lost 4 bases, with 11 bases between them. CDR3 region: CASNRALYNEQFF. The DNA for the CDR3 is TGTGCCAGCAACAGGGCGTTGTACAATGAGCAGTTCTTC. The whole variable domain, filled in from reference TRBV13 and TRBJ2-1, reads AAGVIQSPRHLIKEKRETATLKCYPIPRHDTVYWYQQGPGQDPQFLISFYEKMQSDKGSIPDRFSAQQFSDYHSELNMSSLELGDSALYFCASNRALYNEQFFGPGTRLTVL.

The chain recombines TRBV4-2 with TRBJ2-1; possible D gene TRBD2, 5 bases. This CDR3 has 15 residues. From germline, CDR1 is LGHNA and CDR2 YNFKEQ. V lost 6 bases and J lost 0, with 12 bases in between. Here the CDR3 DNA reads TGTGCCAGCAGGGGCGGGCCAAGCTCCTACAATGAGCAGTTCTTC. It is translated as CASRGGPSSYNEQFF.

The genes are TRBV29-1 and TRBJ1-3; 7 nucleotides match TRBD1. Germline loops: CDR1 SQVTM, CDR2 ANQGSEA. The CDR3 runs 14 residues. V lost 8 bases to trimming and J lost 2 bases; unmatched junction nucleotides: 9. The CDR3, as DNA: TGCAGCATAAGACAGGGCGGGACTGGAAACACCATATATTTT. Protein product: CSIRQGGTGNTIYF. The full variable domain, its missing parts supplied by reference TRBV29-1 and TRBJ1-3, is SAVISQKPSRDICQRGTSLTIQCQVDSQVTMMFWYRQQPGQSLTLIATANQGSEATYESGFVIDKFPISRPNLTFSTLTVSNMSPEDSSIYLCSIRQGGTGNTIYFGEGSWLTVV.

The chain couples TRBV19 to TRBJ2-1; TRBD2 matches at 9 bases. The CDR3 totals 15 residues. Trimming at V came to 1 base and at J to 8 bases, leaving 6 bases not matched to a gene. Germline CDR1 LNHDA, CDR2 SQIVND (reference sequence). The CDR3 sequence: CASSIGAGGHDEQFF. CDR3 nucleotide sequence: TGTGCCAGTAGTATAGGAGCGGGGGGCCACGATGAGCAGTTCTTC.

The chain has TRBV29-1 and TRBJ2-1, with D possibly matching TRBD1 (6 bases). The V gene lost 4 bases and the J gene lost 6 bases, with 16 bases spanning the gap. The germline V gene has CDR1 SQVTM and CDR2 ANQGSEA. The CDR3 runs 14 residues. The CDR3, as DNA: TGCAGCGTTGTCTTCAGGGGTAGAGGCAATGAGCAGTTCTTC. It is translated as CSVVFRGRGNEQFF.

The gene calls are TRBV14 and TRBJ2-1; 9 nucleotides line up with TRBD2. This CDR3 spans 16 amino acids. Germline CDR1 is SGHDN and CDR2 is FVKESK. With V trimmed by 2 bases and J by 4 bases, 6 bases remained unmatched. The CDR3 DNA is TGTGCCAGCAGCCAACTGGACCTAGCGGGGTACAATGAGCAGTTCTTC. Translating gives CASSQLDLAGYNEQFF.

V gene TRBV7-8 combines with J gene TRBJ1-6; a weak D match, TRBD1 (5 bases). V was pared by 3 bases and J by 8 bases, with 17 bases between. The CDR3 is 16 amino acids. Germline CDR1 is SGHVS and CDR2 is FQNEAQ. CDR3 residues: CASSLGLEGPDSPLHF. The CDR3 nucleotides are TGTGCCAGCAGCTTGGGACTGGAGGGTCCGGATTCACCCCTCCACTTT.

The rearrangement links TRBV11-3 to TRBJ2-3; 9 bases line up with TRBD1. The germline V gene encodes CDR1 SGHNT and CDR2 YENEEA. V shed 1 base and J 3 bases; nucleotides not matched to a gene: 8. The CDR3 totals 17 residues. Here the CDR3 DNA reads TGTGCCAGCAGCTTAGGCTCCGGGACAGGGAGGACAGATACGCAGTATTTT. This gives the protein CASSLGSGTGRTDTQYF.

This clone was counted a few times. The rearrangement links TRBV5-1 to TRBJ2-7; possibly TRBD2 for D (5 bases). Between the trimmed V and J ends, which lost 0 bases and 3 bases, there was a span of 7 bases. The germline V gene has CDR1 SGHRS and CDR2 YFSETQ. The CDR3 length is 13 residues. The CDR3 region has the DNA TGCGCCAGCAGCTTGGGGACTGGCTACGAGCAGTACTTC. This codes for CASSLGTGYEQYF.

This chain links TRBV18 with TRBJ2-5; no reliable D call. The CDR3 has 13 residues. The V gene's germline CDR1 is KGHSH and CDR2 LQKENI. V lost 2 bases and J lost 1, with 5 bases in between. CDR3 protein: CASSPTSQETQYF. In DNA form, the CDR3 reads TGTGCCAGCTCACCAACCAGCCAAGAGACCCAGTACTTC.

This chain joins TRBV5-1 and TRBJ2-7, with a tentative D call TRBD1 (5 bases). CDR3 length: 12 amino acids. The V end was cut by 4 bases, the J end by 4 bases, with 9 bases between. CDR1 and CDR2 (germline): SGHRS, YFSETQ. CDR3 loop: CASSLTDYEQYF. The CDR3 bases are TGCGCCAGCAGCCTGACAGATTACGAGCAGTACTTC.